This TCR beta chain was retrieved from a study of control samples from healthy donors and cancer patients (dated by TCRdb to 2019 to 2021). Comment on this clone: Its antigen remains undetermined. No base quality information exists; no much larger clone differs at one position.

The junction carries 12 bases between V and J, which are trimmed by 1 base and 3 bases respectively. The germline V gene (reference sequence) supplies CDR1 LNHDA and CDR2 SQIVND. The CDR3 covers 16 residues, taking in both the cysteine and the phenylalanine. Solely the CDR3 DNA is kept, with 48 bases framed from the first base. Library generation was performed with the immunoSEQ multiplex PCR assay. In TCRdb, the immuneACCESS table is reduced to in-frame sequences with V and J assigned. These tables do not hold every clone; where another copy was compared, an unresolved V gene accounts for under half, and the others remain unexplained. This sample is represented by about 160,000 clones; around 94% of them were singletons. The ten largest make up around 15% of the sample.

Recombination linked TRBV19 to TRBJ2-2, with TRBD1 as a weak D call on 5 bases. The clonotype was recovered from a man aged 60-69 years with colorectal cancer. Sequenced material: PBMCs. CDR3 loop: CASSIGKGRDTGELFF. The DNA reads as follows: TGTGCCAGTAGTATAGGGAAGGGGCGCGACACCGGGGAGCTGTTTTTT.